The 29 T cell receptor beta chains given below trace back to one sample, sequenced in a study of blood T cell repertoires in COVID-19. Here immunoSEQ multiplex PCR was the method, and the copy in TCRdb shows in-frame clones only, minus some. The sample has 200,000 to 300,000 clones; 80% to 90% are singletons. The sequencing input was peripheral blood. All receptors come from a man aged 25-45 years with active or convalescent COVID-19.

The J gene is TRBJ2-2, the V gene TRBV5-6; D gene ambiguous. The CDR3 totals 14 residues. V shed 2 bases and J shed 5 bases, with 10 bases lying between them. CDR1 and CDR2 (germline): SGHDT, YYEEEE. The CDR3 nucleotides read TGTGCCAGCAGCTTTCGGGTCAGAACCGGGGAGCTGTTTTTT. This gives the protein CASSFRVRTGELFF. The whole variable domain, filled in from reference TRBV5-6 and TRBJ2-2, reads DAGVTQSPTHLIKTRGQQVTLRCSPKSGHDTVSWYQQALGQGPQFIFQYYEEEERQRGNFPDRFSGHQFPNYSSELNVNALLLGDSALYLCASSFRVRTGELFFGEGSRLTVL.

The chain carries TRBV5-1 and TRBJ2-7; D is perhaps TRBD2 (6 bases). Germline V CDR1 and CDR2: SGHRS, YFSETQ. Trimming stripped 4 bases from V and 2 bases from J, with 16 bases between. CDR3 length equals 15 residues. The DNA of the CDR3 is TGCGCCAGCAGCCTGACCCTGGGCGGGACCTACGAGCAGTACTTC. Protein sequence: CASSLTLGGTYEQYF.

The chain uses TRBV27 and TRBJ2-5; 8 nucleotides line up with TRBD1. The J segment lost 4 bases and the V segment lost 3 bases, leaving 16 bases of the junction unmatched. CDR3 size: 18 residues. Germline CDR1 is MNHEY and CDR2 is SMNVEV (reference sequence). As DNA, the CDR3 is TGTGCCAGCAGTTTTTTGGGCAGAACAGGGGGACCTCGAGAGACCCAGTACTTC. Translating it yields CASSFLGRTGGPRETQYF.

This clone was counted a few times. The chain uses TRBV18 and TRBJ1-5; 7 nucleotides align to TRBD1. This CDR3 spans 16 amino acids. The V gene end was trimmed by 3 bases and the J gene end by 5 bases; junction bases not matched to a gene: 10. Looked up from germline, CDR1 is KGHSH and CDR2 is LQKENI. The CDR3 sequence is CASSPLGRGSYQPQHF. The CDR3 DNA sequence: TGTGCCAGCTCACCCCTCGGCAGGGGGTCCTATCAGCCCCAGCATTTT. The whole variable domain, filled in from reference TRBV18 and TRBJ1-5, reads NAGVMQNPRHLVRRRGQEARLRCSPMKGHSHVYWYRQLPEEGLKFMVYLQKENIIDESGMPKERFSAEFPKEGPSILRIQQVVRGDSAAYFCASSPLGRGSYQPQHFGDGTRLSIL.

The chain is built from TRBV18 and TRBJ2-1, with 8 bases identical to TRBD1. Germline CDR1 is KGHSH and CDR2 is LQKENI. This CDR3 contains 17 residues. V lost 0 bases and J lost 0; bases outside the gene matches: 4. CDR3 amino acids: CASSPPTGEVSYNEQFF. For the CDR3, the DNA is TGTGCCAGCTCACCACCGACAGGGGAGGTCTCCTACAATGAGCAGTTCTTC.

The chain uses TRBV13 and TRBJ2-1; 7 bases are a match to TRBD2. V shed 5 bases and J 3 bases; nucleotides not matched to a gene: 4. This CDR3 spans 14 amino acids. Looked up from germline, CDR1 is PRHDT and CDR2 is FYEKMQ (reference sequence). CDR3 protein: CASSPWEGYNEQFF. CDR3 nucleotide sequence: TGTGCCAGCAGCCCCTGGGAGGGCTACAATGAGCAGTTCTTC.

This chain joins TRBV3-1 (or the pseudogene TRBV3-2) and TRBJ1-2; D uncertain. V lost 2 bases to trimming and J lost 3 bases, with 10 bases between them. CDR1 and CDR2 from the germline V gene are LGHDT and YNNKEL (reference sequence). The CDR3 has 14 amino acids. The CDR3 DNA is TGTGCCAGCAGCCAATCTTTACAGCACTATGGCTACACCTTC. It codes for CASSQSLQHYGYTF.

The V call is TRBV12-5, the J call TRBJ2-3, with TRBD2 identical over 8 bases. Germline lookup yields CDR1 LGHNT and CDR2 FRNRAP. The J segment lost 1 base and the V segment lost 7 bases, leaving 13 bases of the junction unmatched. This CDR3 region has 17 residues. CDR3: CASASGLAGGGTDTQYF. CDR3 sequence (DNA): TGTGCTAGTGCTTCCGGACTAGCTGGCGGGGGCACAGATACGCAGTATTTT.

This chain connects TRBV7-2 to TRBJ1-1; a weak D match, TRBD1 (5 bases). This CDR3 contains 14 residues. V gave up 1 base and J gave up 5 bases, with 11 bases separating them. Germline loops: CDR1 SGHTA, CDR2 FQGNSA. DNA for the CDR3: TGTGCCAGCAGCTTAGATGCGGGGGGGACTGAAGCTTTCTTT. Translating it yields CASSLDAGGTEAFF.

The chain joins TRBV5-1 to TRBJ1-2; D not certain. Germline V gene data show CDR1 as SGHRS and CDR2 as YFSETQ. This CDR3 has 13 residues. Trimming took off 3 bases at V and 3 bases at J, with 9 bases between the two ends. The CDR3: CASSSEFDYGYTF. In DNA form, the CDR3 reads TGCGCCAGCAGCTCTGAGTTTGACTATGGCTACACCTTC.

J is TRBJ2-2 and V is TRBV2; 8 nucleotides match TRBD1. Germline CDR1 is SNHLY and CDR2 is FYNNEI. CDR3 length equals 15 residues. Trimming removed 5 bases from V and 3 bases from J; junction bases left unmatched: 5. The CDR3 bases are TGTGCCAGCAGTCAGGGGGCTACGGACACCGGGGAGCTGTTTTTT. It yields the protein CASSQGATDTGELFF.

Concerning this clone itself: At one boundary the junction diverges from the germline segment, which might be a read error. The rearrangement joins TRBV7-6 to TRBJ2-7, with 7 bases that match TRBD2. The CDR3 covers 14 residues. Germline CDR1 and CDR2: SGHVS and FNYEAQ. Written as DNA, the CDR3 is TGTGCCAGCAGCCAGCACATTGGGGGGGGTTTTCCTAATTTC. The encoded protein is CASSQHIGGGFPNF.

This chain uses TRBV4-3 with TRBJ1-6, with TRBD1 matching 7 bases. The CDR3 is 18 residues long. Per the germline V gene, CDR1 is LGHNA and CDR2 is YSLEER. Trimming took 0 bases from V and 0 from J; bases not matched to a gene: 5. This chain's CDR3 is CASSQEWGQSSYNSPLHF. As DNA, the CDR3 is TGCGCCAGCAGCCAAGAGTGGGGACAGAGCTCCTATAATTCACCCCTCCACTTT.

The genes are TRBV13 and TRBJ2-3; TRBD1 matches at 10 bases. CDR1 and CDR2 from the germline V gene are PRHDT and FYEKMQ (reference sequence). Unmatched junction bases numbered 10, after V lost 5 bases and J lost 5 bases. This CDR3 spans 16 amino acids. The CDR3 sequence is CASSDPGTGALDTQYF. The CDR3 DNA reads TGTGCCAGCAGCGACCCCGGGACAGGGGCCCTAGATACGCAGTATTTT.

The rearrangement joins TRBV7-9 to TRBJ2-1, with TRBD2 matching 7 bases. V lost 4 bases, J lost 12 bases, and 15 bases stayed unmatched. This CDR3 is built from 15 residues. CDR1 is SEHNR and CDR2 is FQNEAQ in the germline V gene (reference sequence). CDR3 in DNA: TGTGCCAGCAGCTCCAGGACTAGTATTGAGGAAGTGCAGTTCTTC. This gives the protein CASSSRTSIEEVQFF.

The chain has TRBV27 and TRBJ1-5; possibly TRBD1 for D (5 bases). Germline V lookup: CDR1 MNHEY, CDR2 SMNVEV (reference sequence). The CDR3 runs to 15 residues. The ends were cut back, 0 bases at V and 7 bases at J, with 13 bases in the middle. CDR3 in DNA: TGTGCCAGCAGTTTATCGGTCGGGGGTCGGCAGCCCCAGCATTTT. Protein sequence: CASSLSVGGRQPQHF.

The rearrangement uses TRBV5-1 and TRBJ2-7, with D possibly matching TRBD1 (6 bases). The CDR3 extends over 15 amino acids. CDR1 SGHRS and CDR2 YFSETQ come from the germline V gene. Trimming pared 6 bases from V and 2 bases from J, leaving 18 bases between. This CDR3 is CASKLRDTVTYEQYF. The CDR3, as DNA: TGCGCCAGCAAACTCCGGGACACGGTTACCTACGAGCAGTACTTC.

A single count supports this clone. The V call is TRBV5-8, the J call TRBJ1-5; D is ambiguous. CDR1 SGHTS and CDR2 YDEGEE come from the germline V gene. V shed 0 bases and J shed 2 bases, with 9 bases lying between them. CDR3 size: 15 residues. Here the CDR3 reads CASSLGGLGNQPQHF. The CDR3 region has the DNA TGTGCCAGCAGCTTGGGAGGGCTGGGCAATCAGCCCCAGCATTTT.

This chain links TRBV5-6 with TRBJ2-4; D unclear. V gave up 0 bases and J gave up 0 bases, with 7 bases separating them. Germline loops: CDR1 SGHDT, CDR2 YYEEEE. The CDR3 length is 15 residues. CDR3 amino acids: CASSLAQLAKNIQYF. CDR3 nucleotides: TGTGCCAGCAGCTTGGCCCAACTAGCCAAAAACATTCAGTACTTC.

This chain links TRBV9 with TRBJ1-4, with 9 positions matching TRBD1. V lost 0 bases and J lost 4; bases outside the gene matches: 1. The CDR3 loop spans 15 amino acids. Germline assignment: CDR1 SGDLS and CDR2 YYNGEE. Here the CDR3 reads CASSVGDRDNEKLFF. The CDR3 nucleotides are TGTGCCAGCAGCGTAGGGGACAGGGATAATGAAAAACTGTTTTTT.

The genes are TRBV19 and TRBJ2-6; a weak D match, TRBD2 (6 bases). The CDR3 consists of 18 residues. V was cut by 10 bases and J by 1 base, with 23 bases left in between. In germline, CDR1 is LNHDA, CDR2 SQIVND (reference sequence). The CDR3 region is CATTRSGRGTSGANVLTF. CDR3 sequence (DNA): TGTGCCACCACAAGATCGGGACGAGGGACTTCTGGGGCCAACGTCCTGACTTTC.

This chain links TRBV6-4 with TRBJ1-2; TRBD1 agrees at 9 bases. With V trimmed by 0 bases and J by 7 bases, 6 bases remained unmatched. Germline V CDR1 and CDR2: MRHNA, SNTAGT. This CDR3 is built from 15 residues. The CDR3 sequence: CASSDSPGQGFGYTF. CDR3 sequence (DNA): TGTGCCAGCAGTGACTCTCCCGGACAGGGGTTTGGCTACACCTTC.

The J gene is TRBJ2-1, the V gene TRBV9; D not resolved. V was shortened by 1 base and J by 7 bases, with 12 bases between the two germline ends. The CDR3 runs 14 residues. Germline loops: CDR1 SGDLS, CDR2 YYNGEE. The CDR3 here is CASSVHPGKNEQFF. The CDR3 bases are TGTGCCAGCAGCGTACATCCAGGCAAGAATGAGCAGTTCTTC.

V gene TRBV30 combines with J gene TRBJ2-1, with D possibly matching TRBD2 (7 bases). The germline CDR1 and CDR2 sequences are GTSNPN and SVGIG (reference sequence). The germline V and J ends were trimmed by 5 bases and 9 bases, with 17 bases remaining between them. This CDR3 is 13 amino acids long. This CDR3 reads CAWGNGGPSEQFF. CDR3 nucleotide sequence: TGTGCCTGGGGTAACGGGGGGCCCTCTGAGCAGTTCTTC.

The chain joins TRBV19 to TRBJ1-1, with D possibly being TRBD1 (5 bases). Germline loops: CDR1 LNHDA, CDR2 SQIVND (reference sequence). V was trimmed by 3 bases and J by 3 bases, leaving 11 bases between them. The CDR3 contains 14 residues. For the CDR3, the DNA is TGTGCCAGTAGTATCAGGGCCCCGGACACTGAAGCTTTCTTT. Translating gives CASSIRAPDTEAFF.

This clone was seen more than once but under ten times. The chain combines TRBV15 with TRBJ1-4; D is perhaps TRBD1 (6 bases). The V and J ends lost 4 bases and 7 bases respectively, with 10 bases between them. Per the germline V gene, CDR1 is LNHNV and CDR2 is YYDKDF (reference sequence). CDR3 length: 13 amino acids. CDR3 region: CATSTLGGEKLFF. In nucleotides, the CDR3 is TGTGCCACCAGCACCTTAGGGGGTGAAAAACTGTTTTTT.

This CDR3 reads CSASHAGMYEQYF. CDR3 bases: TGCAGTGCTAGTCACGCAGGGATGTACGAGCAGTACTTC. This chain joins TRBV20-1 and TRBJ2-7; TRBD1 might be the D (5 bases). This CDR3 is built from 13 residues. Germline V gene lookup returns CDR1 DFQATT and CDR2 SNEGSKA (reference sequence). V lost 3 bases and J 4 bases, leaving 13 bases between the germline ends.

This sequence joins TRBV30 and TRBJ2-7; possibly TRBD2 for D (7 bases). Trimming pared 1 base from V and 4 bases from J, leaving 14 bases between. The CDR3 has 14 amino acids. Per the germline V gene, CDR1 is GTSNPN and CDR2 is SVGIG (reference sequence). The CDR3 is CAWSGAGEGYEQYF. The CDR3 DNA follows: TGTGCCTGGAGTGGGGCAGGGGAGGGGTACGAGCAGTACTTC.

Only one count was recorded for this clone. The CDR3 loop is CASRVGQLNYGYTF. As DNA, the CDR3 is TGTGCCAGCAGAGTCGGACAGCTTAACTATGGCTACACCTTC. This chain connects TRBV5-6 to TRBJ1-2; weak D call: TRBD1 (6 bases). CDR1 is SGHDT and CDR2 is YYEEEE in the germline V gene. Trimming stripped 5 bases from V and 1 base from J, with 12 bases between. CDR3 length: 14 residues.